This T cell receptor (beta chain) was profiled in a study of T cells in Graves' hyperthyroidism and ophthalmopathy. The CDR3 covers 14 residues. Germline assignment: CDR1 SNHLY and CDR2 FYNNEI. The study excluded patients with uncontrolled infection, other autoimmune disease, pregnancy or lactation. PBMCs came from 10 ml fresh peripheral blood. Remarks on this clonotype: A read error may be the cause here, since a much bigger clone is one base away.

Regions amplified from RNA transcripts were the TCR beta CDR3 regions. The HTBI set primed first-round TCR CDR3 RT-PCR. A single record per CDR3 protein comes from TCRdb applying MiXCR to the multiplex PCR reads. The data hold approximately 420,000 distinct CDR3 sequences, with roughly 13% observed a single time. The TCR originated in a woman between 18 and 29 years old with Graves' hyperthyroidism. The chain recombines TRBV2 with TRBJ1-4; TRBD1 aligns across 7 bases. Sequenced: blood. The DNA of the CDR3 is TGTGCCAGCAGACCACAGGGGAGTCAAGGAAAACTGTCTTTT. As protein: CASRPQGSQGKLSF.